This T cell receptor beta chain derives from a study of CD8+CD57+ T cells in acquired aplastic anemia. Patients selected for sequencing had displayed CD8+CD57+ cell expansion by flow cytometry. V gave up 3 bases and J gave up 2 bases, with 12 bases separating them. CDR3 length: 14 amino acids. Germline assignment: CDR1 DFQATT and CDR2 SNEGSKA (reference sequence). CDR3 and TCR beta VDJ profiling relied on genomic DNA as the template. TCRdb used MiXCR to reprocess the reads, holding one entry per CDR3 protein. The sample carries about 120,000 distinct CDR3 sequences, approximately 40% recorded once. This clonotype was recorded many times.

Sample: sorted CD4+, CD8+, or CD8+CD57+ T cells (not recorded which) from PBMCs. This clonotype originated in a human donor with aplastic anemia. The chain uses TRBV20-1 and TRBJ2-3, with no clear D. The CDR3 DNA is TGCAGTGCTAGCCCCGGTGGCCTCACAGATACGCAGTATTTT. It is translated as CSASPGGLTDTQYF.